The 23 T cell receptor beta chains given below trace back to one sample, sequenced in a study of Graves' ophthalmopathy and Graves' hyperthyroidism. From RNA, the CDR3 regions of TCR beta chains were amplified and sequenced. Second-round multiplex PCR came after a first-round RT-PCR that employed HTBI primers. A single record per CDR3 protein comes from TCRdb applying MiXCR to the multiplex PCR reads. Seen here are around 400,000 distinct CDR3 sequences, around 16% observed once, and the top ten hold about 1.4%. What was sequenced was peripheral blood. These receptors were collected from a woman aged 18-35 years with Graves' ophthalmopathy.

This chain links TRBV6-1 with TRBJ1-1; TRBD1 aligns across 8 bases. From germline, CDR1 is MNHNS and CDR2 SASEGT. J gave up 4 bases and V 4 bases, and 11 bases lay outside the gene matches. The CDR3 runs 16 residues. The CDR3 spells CASSAYGRGLGTEAFF. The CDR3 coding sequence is TGTGCCAGCAGTGCCTACGGCAGGGGGCTAGGCACTGAAGCTTTCTTT.

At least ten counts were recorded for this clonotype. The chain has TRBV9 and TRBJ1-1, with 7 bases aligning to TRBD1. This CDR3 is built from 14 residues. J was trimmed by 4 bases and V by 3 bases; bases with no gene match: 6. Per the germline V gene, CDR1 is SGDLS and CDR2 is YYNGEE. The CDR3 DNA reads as TGTGCCAGCAGCGCAGGACAGGTCACCACTGAAGCTTTCTTT. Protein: CASSAGQVTTEAFF.

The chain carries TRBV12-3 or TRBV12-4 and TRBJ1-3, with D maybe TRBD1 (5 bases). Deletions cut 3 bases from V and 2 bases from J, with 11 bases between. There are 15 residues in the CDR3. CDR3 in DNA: TGTGCCAGCAGTTTGTTAGGGGAGCCTGGAAACACCATATATTTT. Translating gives CASSLLGEPGNTIYF.

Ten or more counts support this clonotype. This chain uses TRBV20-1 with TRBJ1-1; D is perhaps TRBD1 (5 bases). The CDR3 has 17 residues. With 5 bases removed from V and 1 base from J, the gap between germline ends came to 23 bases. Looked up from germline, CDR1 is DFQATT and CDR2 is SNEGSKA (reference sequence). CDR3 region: CSAPERGPDYWNTEAFF. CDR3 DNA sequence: TGCAGTGCTCCTGAGAGGGGCCCGGACTATTGGAACACTGAAGCTTTCTTT.

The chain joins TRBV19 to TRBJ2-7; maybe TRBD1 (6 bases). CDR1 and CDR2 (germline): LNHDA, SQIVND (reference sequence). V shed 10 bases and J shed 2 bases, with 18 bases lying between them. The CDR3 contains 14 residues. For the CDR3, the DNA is TGTGCCACGGGAAGGGGGAGAGGAACCTACGAGCAGTACTTC. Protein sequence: CATGRGRGTYEQYF.

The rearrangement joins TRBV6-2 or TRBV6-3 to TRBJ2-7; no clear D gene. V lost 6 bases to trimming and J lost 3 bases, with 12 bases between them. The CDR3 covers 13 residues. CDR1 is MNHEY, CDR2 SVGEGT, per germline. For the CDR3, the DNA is TGTGCCAGCAGACAAACTCCAGTCTACGAGCAGTACTTC. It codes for CASRQTPVYEQYF.

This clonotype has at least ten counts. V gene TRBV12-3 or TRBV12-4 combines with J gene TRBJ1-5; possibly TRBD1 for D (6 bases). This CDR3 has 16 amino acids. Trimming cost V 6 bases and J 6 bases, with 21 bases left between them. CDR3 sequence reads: CASSAIGQGWVQPQHF. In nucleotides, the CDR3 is TGTGCCAGCAGCGCAATAGGGCAGGGGTGGGTTCAGCCCCAGCATTTT.

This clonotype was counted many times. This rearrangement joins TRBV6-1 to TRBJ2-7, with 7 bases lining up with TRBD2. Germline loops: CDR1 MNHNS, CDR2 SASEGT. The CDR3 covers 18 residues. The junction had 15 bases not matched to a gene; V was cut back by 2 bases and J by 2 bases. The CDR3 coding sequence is TGTGCCAGCAGTGAAAGAAGACCGGGCGCGGGAGTGGCCTACGAGCAGTACTTC. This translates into CASSERRPGAGVAYEQYF.

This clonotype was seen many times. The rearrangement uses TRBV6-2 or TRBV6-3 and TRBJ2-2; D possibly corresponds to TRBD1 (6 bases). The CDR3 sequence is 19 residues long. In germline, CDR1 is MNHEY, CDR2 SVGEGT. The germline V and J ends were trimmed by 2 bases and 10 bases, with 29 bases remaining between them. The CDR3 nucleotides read TGTGCCAGCAGTTACCCTAGTTATCGACAAAGGCGCTACAGGGAGGAGCTGTTTTTT. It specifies CASSYPSYRQRRYREELFF.

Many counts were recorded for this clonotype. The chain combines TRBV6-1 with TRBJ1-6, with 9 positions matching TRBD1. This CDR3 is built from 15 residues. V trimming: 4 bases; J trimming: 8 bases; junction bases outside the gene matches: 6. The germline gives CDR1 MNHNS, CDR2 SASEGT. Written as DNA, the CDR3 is TGTGCCAGCAGTGCCTCCGGGACAGGGCATTCACCCCTCCACTTT. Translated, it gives CASSASGTGHSPLHF.

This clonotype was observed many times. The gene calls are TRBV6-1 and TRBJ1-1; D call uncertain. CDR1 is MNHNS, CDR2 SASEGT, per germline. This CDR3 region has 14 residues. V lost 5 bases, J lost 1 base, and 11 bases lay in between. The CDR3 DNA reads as TGTGCCAGCAGTCCACTACAGAAGAACACTGAAGCTTTCTTT. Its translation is CASSPLQKNTEAFF.

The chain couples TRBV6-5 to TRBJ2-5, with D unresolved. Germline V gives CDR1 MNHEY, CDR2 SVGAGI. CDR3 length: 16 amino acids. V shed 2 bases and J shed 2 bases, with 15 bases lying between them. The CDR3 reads CASSYTLSLNQETQYF. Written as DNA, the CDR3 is TGTGCCAGCAGTTACACTTTGAGTTTAAATCAAGAGACCCAGTACTTC.

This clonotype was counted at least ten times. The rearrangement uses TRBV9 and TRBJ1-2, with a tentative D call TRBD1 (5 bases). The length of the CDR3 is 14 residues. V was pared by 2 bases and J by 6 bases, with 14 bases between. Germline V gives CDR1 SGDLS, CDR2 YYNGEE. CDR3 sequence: CASSVRPQGNGYTF. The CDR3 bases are TGTGCCAGCAGCGTGAGGCCTCAGGGAAATGGCTACACCTTC.

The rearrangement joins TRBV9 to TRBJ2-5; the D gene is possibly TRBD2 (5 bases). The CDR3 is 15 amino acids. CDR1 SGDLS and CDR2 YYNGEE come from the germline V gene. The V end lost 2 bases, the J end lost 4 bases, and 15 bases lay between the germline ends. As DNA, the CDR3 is TGTGCCAGCAGCGTGGGCCCTAGCAAAGGAGAGACCCAGTACTTC. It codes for CASSVGPSKGETQYF.

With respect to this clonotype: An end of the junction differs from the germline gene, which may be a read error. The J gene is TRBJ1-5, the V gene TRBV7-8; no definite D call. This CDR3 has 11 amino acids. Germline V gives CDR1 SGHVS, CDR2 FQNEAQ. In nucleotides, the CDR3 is TGTGCCAGCAGCTTAGATCAGCCCCGGCATTTT. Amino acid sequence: CASSLDQPRHF.

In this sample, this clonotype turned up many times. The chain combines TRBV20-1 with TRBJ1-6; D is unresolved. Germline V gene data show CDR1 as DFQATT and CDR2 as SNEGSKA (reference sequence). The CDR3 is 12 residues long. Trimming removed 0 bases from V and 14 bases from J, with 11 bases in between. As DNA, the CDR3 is TGCAGTGCTAGAGATCTTTGGGGATCCCTCCACTTT. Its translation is CSARDLWGSLHF.

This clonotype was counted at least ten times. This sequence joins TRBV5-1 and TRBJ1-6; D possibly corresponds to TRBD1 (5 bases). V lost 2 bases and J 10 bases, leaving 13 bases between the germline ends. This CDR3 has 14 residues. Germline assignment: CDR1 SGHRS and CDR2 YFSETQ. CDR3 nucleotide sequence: TGCGCCAGCAGCTTAACCGGGACGAAGTCACCCCTCCACTTT. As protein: CASSLTGTKSPLHF.

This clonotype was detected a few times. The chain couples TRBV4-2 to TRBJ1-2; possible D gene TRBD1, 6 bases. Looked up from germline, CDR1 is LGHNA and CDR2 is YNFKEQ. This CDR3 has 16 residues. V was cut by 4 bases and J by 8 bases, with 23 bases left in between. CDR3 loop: CASSRDKKLTARGYTF. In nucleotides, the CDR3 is TGTGCCAGCAGCCGGGACAAAAAACTTACAGCGAGGGGCTACACCTTC.

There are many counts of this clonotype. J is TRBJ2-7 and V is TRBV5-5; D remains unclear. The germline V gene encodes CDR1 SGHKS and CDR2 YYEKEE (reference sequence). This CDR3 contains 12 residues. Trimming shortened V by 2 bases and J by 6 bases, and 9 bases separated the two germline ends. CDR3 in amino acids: CASSFWDSEQYF. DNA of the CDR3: TGTGCCAGCAGCTTTTGGGATTCCGAGCAGTACTTC.

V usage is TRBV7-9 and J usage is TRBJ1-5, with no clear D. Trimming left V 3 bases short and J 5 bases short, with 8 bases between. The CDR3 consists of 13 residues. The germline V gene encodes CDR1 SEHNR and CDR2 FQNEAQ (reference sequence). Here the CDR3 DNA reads TGTGCCAGCAGCTTTCAAGTGGATCAGCCCCAGCATTTT. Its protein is CASSFQVDQPQHF. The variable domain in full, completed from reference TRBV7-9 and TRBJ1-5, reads DTGVSQNPRHKITKRGQNVTFRCDPISEHNRLYWYRQTLGQGPEFLTYFQNEAQLEKSRLLSDRFSAERPKGSFSTLEIQRTEQGDSAMYLCASSFQVDQPQHFGDGTRLSIL.

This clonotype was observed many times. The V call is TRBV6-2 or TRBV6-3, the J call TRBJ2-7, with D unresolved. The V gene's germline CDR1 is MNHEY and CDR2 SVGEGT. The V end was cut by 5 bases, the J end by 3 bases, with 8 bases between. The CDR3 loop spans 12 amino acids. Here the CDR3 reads CASSPNSYEQYF. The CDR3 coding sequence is TGTGCCAGCAGTCCCAACAGCTACGAGCAGTACTTC.

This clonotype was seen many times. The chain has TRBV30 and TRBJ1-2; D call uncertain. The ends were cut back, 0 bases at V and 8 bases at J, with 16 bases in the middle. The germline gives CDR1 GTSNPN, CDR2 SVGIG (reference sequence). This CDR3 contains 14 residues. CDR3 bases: TGTGCCTGGAGTGTACATCCCGGAGGGAACGGCTACACCTTC. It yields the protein CAWSVHPGGNGYTF.

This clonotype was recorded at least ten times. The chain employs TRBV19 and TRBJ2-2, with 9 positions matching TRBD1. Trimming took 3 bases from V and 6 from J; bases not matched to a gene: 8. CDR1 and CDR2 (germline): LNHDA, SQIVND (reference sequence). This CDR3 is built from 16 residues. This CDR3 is CASSIPTGGSPGELFF. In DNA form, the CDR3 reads TGTGCCAGTAGTATCCCGACAGGGGGTAGTCCCGGGGAGCTGTTTTTT.